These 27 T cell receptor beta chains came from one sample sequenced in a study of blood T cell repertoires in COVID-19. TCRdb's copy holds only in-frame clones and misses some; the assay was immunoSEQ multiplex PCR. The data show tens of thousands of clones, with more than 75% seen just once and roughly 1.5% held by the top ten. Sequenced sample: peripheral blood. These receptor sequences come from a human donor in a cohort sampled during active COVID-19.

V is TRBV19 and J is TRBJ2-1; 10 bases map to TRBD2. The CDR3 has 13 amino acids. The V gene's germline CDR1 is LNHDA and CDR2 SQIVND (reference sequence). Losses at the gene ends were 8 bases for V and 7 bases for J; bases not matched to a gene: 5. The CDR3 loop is CASEREGRNEQFF. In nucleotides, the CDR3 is TGTGCCAGTGAGCGGGAGGGCCGAAATGAGCAGTTCTTC.

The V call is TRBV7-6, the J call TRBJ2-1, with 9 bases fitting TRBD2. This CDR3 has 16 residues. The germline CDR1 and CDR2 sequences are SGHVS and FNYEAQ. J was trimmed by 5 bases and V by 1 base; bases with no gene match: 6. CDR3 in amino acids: CASSLVSTSGNNEQFF. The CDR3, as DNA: TGTGCCAGCAGCTTAGTTTCGACTAGCGGAAACAATGAGCAGTTCTTC.

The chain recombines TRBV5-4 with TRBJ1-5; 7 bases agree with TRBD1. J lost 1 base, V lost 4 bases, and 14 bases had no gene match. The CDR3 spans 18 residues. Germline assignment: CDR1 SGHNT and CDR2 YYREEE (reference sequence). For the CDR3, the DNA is TGTGCCAGCAGCGGGGGGACAGCCGCCCCGGACAGCAATCAGCCCCAGCATTTT. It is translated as CASSGGTAAPDSNQPQHF.

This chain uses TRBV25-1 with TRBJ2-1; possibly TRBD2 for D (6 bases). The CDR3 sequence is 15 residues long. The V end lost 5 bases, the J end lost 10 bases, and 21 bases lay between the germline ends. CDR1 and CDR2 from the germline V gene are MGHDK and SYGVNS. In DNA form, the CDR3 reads TGTGCCAGCAGTTTGCGCGGGATACTCCGGAGCGAGCAGTTCTTC. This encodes CASSLRGILRSEQFF.

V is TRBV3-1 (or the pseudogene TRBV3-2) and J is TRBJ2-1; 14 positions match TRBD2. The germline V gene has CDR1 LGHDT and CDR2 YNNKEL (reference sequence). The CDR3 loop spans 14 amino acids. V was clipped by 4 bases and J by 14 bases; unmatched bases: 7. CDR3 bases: TGTGCCAGCAGCCGAGGGACTAGCGGGAGTAGGGAGTTCTTC. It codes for CASSRGTSGSREFF.

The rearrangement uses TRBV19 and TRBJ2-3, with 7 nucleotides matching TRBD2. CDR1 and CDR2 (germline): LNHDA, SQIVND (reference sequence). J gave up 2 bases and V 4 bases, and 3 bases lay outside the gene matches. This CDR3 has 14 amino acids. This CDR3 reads CASSTLAVTDTQYF. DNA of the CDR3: TGTGCCAGTAGTACTCTAGCGGTCACAGATACGCAGTATTTT.

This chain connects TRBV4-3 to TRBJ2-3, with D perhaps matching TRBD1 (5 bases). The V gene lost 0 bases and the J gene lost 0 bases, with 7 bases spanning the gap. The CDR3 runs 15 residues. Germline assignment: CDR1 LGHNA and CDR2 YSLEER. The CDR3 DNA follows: TGCGCCAGCAGCCAAGATGGGGCGAGCACAGATACGCAGTATTTT. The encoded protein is CASSQDGASTDTQYF.

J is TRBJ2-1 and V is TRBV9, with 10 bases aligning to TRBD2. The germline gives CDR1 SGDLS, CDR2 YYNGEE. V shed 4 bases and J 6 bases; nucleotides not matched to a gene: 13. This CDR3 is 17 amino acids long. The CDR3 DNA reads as TGTGCCAGCAGCTTACATCTCCCGGGACTAGCGACCAATGAGCAGTTCTTC. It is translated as CASSLHLPGLATNEQFF.

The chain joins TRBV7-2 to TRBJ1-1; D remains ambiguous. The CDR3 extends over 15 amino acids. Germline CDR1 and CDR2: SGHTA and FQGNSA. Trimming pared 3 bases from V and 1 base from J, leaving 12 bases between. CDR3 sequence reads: CASSFRWRKNTEAFF. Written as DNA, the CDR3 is TGTGCCAGCAGCTTTAGATGGAGAAAGAACACTGAAGCTTTCTTT.

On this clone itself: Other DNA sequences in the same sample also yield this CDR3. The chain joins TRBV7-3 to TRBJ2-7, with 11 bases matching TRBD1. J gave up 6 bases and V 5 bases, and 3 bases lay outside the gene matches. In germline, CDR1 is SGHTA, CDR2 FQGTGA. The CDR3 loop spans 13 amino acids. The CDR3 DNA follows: TGTGCCAGCAGCCCCGGGACAGGGGGCGAGCAGTACTTC. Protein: CASSPGTGGEQYF.

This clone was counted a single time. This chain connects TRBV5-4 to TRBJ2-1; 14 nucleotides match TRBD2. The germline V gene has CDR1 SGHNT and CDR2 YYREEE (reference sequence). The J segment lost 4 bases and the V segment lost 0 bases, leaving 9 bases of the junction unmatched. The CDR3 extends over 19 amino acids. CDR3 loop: CASSLGLAGGPPPYNEQFF. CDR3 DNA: TGTGCCAGCAGCTTGGGACTAGCGGGAGGGCCCCCGCCTTACAATGAGCAGTTCTTC. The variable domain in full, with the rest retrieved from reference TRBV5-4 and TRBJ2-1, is ETGVTQSPTHLIKTRGQQVTLRCSSQSGHNTVSWYQQALGQGPQFIFQYYREEENGRGNFPPRFSGLQFPNYSSELNVNALELDDSALYLCASSLGLAGGPPPYNEQFFGPGTRLTVL.

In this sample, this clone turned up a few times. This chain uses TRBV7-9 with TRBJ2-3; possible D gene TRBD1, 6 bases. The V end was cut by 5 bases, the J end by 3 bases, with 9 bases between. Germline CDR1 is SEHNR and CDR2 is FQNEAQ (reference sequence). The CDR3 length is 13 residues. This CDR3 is CASSITGTDTQYF. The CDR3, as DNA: TGTGCCAGCAGCATTACAGGGACAGATACGCAGTATTTT. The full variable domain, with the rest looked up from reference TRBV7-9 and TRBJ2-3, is DTGVSQNPRHKITKRGQNVTFRCDPISEHNRLYWYRQTLGQGPEFLTYFQNEAQLEKSRLLSDRFSAERPKGSFSTLEIQRTEQGDSAMYLCASSITGTDTQYFGPGTRLTVL.

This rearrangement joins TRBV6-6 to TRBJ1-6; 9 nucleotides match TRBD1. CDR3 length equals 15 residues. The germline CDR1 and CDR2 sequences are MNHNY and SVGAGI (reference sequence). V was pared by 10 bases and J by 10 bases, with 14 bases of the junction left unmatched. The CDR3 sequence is CATRSSTGGLSPLHF. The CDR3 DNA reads TGTGCCACCAGATCCTCGACAGGGGGGCTCTCACCCCTCCACTTT.

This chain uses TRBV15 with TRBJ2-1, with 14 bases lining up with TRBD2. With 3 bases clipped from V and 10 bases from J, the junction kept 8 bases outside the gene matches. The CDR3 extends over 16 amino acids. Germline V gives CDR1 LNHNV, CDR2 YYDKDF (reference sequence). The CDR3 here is CATSREGTSGSGEQFF. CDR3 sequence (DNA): TGTGCCACCAGCAGGGAAGGGACTAGCGGGAGTGGAGAGCAGTTCTTC. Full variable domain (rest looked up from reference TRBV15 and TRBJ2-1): DAMVIQNPRYQVTQFGKPVTLSCSQTLNHNVMYWYQQKSSQAPKLLFHYYDKDFNNEADTPDNFQSRRPNTSFCFLDIRSPGLGDTAMYLCATSREGTSGSGEQFFGPGTRLTVL.

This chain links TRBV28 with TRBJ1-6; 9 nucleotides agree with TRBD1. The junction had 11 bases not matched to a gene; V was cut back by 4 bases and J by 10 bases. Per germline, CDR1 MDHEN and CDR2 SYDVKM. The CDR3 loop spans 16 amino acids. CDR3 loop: CASSSGGQGMNSPLHF. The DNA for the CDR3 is TGTGCCAGCAGTTCCGGGGGACAGGGTATGAACTCACCCCTCCACTTT.

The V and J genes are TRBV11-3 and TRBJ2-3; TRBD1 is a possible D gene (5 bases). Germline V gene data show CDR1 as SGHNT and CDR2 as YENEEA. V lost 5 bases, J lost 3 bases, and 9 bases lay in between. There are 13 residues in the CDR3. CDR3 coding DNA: TGTGCCAGCAGCCGACCAGGGACAGATACGCAGTATTTT. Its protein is CASSRPGTDTQYF.

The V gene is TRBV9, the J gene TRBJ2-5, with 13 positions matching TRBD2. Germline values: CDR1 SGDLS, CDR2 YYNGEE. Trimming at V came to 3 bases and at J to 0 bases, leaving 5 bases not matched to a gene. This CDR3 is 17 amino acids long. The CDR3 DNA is TGTGCCAGCAGCGCGGGGGGACTAGCGGGGTACCAAGAGACCCAGTACTTC. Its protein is CASSAGGLAGYQETQYF.

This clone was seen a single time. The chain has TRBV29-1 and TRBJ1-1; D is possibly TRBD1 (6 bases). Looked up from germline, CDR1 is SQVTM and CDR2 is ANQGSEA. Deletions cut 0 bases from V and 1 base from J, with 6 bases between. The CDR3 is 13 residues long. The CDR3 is CSVEEQGNTEAFF. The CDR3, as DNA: TGCAGCGTTGAAGAACAGGGGAACACTGAAGCTTTCTTT.

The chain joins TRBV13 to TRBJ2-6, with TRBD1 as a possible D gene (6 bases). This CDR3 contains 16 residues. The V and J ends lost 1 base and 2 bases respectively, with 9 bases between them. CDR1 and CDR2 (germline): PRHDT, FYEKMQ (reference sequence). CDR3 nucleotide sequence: TGTGCCAGCAGCTTAGTGTCAGGGGCTGGGGCCAACGTCCTGACTTTC. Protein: CASSLVSGAGANVLTF.

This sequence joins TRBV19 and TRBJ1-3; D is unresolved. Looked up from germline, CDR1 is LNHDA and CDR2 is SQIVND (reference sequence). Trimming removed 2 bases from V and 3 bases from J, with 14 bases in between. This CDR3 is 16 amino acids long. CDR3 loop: CASSIRRPDLGNTIYF. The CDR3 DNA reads TGTGCCAGTAGTATAAGGAGGCCGGATCTTGGAAACACCATATATTTT.

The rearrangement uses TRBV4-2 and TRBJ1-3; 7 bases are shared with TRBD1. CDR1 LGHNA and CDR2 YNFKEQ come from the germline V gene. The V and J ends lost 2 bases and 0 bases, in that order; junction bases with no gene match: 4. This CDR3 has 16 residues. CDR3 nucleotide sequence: TGTGCCAGCAGCCAACCGACAGGGAACTCTGGAAACACCATATATTTT. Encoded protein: CASSQPTGNSGNTIYF.

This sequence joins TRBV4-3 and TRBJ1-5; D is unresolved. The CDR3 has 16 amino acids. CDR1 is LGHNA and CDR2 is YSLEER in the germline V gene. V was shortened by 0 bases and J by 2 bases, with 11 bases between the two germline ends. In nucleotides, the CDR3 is TGCGCCAGCAGCCAAGAATGGGCGCCGGGCAATCAGCCCCAGCATTTT. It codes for CASSQEWAPGNQPQHF.

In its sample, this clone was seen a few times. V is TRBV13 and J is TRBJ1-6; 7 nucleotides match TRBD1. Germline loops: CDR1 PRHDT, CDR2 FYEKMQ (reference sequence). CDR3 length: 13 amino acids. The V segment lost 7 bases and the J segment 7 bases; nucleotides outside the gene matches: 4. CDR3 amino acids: CASNQQGNSPLHF. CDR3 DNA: TGTGCCAGCAACCAACAGGGGAATTCACCCCTCCACTTT.

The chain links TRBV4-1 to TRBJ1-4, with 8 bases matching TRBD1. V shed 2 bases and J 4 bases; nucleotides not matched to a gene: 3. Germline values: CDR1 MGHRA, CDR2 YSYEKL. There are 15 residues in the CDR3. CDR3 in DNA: TGCGCCAGCAGCCAACTTGGACAGGGTAATGAAAAACTGTTTTTT. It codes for CASSQLGQGNEKLFF.

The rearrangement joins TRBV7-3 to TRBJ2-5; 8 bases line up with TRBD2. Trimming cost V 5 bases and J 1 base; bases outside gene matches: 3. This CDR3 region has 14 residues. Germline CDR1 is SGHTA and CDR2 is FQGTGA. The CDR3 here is CASSKRGGQETQYF. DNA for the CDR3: TGTGCCAGCAGCAAACGGGGGGGCCAAGAGACCCAGTACTTC.

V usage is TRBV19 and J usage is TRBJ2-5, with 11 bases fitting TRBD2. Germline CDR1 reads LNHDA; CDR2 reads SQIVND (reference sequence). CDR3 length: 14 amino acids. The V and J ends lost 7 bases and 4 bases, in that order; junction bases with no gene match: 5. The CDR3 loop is CASKTTSGRETQYF. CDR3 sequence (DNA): TGTGCCAGTAAAACCACTAGCGGGAGAGAGACCCAGTACTTC.

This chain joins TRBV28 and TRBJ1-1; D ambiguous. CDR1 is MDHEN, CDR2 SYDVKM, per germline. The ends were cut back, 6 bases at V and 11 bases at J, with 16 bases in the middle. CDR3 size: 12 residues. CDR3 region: CASSPSKLGAFF. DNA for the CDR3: TGTGCCAGCAGCCCATCTAAGTTGGGCGCTTTCTTT.